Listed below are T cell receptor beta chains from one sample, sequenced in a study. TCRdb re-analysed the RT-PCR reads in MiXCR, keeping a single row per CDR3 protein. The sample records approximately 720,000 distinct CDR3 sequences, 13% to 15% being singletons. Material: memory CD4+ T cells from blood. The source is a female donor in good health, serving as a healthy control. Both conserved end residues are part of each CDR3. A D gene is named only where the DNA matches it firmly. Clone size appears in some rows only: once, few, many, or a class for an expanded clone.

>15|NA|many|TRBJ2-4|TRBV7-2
CASSLGASGADIQYF
TGTGCCAGCAGCTTAGGGGCCTCGGGGGCTGACATTCAGTACTTC
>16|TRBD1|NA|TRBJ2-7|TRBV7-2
CASSGPGTGRSYEQYF
TGTGCCAGCAGCGGGCCCGGGACAGGGCGTTCCTACGAGCAGTACTTC
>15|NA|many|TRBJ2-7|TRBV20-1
CSARDYADSSYEQYF
TGCAGTGCTAGAGATTATGCGGACAGTTCCTACGAGCAGTACTTC
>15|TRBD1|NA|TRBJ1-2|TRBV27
CASGRPGQHSYGYTF
TGTGCCAGCGGGAGACCGGGACAGCATAGCTATGGCTACACCTTC
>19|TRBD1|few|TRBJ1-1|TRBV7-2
CASSLERRGQGVGKGKAFF
TGTGCCAGCAGCTTAGAACGGAGGGGGCAGGGTGTGGGAAAGGGTAAAGCTTTCTTT
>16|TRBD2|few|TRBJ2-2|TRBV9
CASSVGLAGNTGELFF
TGTGCCAGCAGCGTAGGTCTAGCGGGAAACACCGGGGAGCTGTTTTTT
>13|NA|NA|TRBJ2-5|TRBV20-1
CSASNSAVETQYF
TGCAGTGCTAGTAATAGCGCGGTAGAGACCCAGTACTTC
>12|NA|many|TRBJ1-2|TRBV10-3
CAIRQANYGYTF
TGTGCCATCAGACAGGCTAACTATGGCTACACCTTC
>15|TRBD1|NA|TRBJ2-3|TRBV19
CASSTDRTGWDTQYF
TGTGCCAGTAGTACAGATAGGACAGGGTGGGATACGCAGTATTTT
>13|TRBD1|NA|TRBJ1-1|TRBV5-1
CASSLSQGAGAFF
TGCGCCAGCAGCTTGTCACAGGGGGCCGGAGCTTTCTTT
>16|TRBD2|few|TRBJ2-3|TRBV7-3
CASSSGGSGIVHTQYF
TGTGCCAGCAGCTCAGGTGGGAGCGGGATAGTGCATACGCAGTATTTT
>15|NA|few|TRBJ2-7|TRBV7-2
CASSLTGTTSYEQYF
TGTGCCAGCAGCTTAACCGGGACAACATCCTACGAGCAGTACTTC
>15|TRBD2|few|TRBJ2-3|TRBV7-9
CASSSSGSAPDTQYF
TGTGCCAGCAGCTCTAGCGGGAGCGCACCAGATACGCAGTATTTT
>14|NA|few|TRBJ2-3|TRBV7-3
CASSLTYLADTQYF
TGTGCCAGCAGCTTAACGTACTTGGCAGATACGCAGTATTTT
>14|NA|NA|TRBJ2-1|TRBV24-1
CATSDFRGFDEQFF
TGTGCCACCAGTGATTTCAGAGGGTTCGATGAGCAGTTCTTC
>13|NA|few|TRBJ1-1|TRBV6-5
CASTQVRNTEAFF
TGTGCCAGCACACAGGTCAGGAACACTGAAGCTTTCTTT
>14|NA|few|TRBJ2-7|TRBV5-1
CASSLDRDFYEQYF
TGCGCCAGCAGCTTGGACAGGGATTTCTACGAGCAGTACTTC
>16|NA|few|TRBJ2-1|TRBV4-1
CASSQDEAVSYNEQFF
TGCGCCAGCAGCCAAGATGAGGCGGTCTCCTACAATGAGCAGTTCTTC
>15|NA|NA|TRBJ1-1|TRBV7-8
CASSLEQARSAESFF
TGTGCCAGCAGCTTAGAACAGGCACGAAGCGCTGAATCTTTCTTT
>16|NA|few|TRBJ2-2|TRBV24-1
CATSDPGKGFTGELFF
TGTGCCACCAGTGACCCGGGGAAGGGGTTCACCGGGGAGCTGTTTTTT
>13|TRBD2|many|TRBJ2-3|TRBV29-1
CSVDAGGTDTQYF
TGCAGCGTTGATGCGGGGGGTACAGATACGCAGTATTTT
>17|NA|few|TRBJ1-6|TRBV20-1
CSATASDLPGAGSPLHF
TGCAGTGCCACCGCGAGCGACCTCCCGGGGGCTGGTTCACCCCTCCACTTT
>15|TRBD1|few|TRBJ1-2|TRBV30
CAWSSIRDRAYGYTF
TGTGCCTGGAGCTCGATCCGGGACAGGGCCTATGGCTACACCTTC
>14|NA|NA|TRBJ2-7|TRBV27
CASSLFVGPYEQYF
TGTGCCAGCAGTTTATTTGTCGGGCCATACGAGCAGTACTTC
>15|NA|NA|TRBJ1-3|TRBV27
CASSSYGTLGNTIYF
TGTGCCAGCAGTTCCTACGGGACACTAGGAAACACCATATATTTT
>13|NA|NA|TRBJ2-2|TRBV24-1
CATLNRDTGELFF
TGTGCCACCCTGAATAGGGACACCGGGGAGCTGTTTTTT
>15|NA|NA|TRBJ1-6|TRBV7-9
CASSLSTTGNSPLHF
TGTGCCAGCAGCTTATCCACAACGGGGAATTCACCCCTCCACTTT
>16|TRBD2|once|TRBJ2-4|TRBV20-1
CSARDRSSGNINIQYF
TGCAGTGCTAGAGATAGAAGTAGCGGGAATATAAACATTCAGTACTTC
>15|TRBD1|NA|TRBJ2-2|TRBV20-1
CSARVPGGVSRELFF
TGCAGTGCTAGAGTTCCAGGGGGCGTAAGTCGGGAGCTGTTTTTT
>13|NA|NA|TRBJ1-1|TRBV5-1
CASRGADNTEAFF
TGCGCCAGCAGAGGGGCCGATAACACTGAAGCTTTCTTT
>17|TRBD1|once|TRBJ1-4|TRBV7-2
CASSFRTGGVTNEKLFF
TGTGCCAGCAGCTTCCGGACAGGGGGTGTAACTAATGAAAAACTGTTTTTT
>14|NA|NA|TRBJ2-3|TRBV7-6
CASKSGPAWDTQYF
TGTGCCAGCAAGTCCGGGCCCGCGTGGGATACGCAGTATTTT
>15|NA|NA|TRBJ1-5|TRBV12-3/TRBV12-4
CASSPQRGGNQPQHF
TGTGCCAGCAGCCCACAACGAGGGGGCAATCAGCCCCAGCATTTT
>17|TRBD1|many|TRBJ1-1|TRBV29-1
CSVGPPPGTEMNTEAFF
TGCAGCGTCGGTCCCCCCCCAGGGACAGAGATGAACACTGAAGCTTTCTTT
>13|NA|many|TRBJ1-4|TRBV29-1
CSVVWGSDEKLFF
TGCAGCGTTGTATGGGGCAGCGATGAAAAACTGTTTTTT
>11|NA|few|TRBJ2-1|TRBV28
CASSLSLEQFF
TGTGCCAGCAGTTTATCATTGGAGCAGTTCTTC
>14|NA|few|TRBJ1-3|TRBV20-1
CSAAPGDGGNTIYF
TGCAGTGCTGCCCCGGGGGATGGTGGAAACACCATATATTTT
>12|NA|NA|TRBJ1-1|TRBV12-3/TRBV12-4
CASSFWGVEAFF
TGTGCCAGCAGTTTCTGGGGGGTTGAAGCTTTCTTT
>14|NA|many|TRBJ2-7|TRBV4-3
CASSQDWASREQYF
TGCGCCAGCAGCCAAGATTGGGCTAGTAGGGAGCAGTACTTC
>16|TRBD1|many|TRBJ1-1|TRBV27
CASSLQGAGDDTEAFF
TGTGCCAGCAGTTTACAGGGGGCAGGGGACGACACTGAAGCTTTCTTT
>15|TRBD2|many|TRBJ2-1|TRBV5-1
CASSLAGSSYNEQFF
TGCGCCAGCAGCCTAGCGGGATCCTCCTACAATGAGCAGTTCTTC
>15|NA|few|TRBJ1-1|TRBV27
CASSPNWGYNTEAFF
TGTGCCAGCAGTCCTAATTGGGGGTATAACACTGAAGCTTTCTTT
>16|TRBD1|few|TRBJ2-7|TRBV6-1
CASSEFYRDSGYEQYF
TGTGCCAGCAGTGAGTTTTACCGGGACAGCGGCTACGAGCAGTACTTC
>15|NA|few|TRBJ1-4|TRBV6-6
CASRPQGLTNEKLFF
TGTGCCAGCAGACCCCAGGGGCTGACTAATGAAAAACTGTTTTTT
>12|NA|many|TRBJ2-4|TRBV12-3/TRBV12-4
CASSLAPYIQYF
TGTGCCAGCAGTTTAGCCCCGTACATTCAGTACTTC
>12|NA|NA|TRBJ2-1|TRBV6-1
CASSGWVDEQFF
TGTGCCAGCAGTGGGTGGGTGGACGAGCAGTTCTTC
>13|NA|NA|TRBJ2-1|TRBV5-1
CASSLDPASEQFF
TGCGCCAGCAGCTTAGACCCTGCCAGTGAGCAGTTCTTC
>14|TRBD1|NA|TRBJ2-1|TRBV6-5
CASGTYRGRGEQFF
TGTGCCAGCGGCACATACAGGGGGCGGGGTGAGCAGTTCTTC
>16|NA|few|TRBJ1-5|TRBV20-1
CSARDPGRVDNQPQHF
TGCAGTGCTAGAGATCCTGGGCGAGTCGACAATCAGCCCCAGCATTTT
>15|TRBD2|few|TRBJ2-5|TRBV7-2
CASSFPRRAGEAQYF
TGTGCCAGCAGCTTCCCCAGGAGAGCGGGGGAGGCCCAGTACTTC